Here is one TCR beta chain with its context. The antigen is unknown. The CDR3 totals 10 residues. Looked up from germline, CDR1 is SNHLY and CDR2 is FYNNEI. V was pared by 0 bases and J by 9 bases, with 0 bases between. Profiling relied on immunoSEQ multiplex PCR, and the TCRdb table lists in-frame clones only, not all of them. The data show nearly 45,000 clones, 65% to 80% seen once. The source of the sample is a study of vaccination effects on CD4 cells after COVID-19. Study-level background: Sampling occurred a median 72 days post second dose, range 14 to 241.

Cells that had been cultured for less than 13 days were the source of isolated CD4+ T cells. Two-dose BNT162b2 or mRNA-1273 vaccination was given to participants. Study conclusions and caveats: Clones of infection and vaccine origin contracted markedly late after vaccination.

The rearrangement uses TRBV2 and TRBJ2-1; D call uncertain. The clonotype comes from a human donor who received a COVID-19 vaccine. Sequences were derived from CD4+ T cells from PBMCs cultured without peptide, sampled after COVID-19 vaccination. In DNA, the CDR3 is TGTGCCAGCAGTGAAGCTGAGCAGTTCTTC. Translation: CASSEAEQFF.